Below are 14 T cell receptor beta chains sequenced from a single sample in a study of blood T cell repertoires in COVID-19. The data were produced by immunoSEQ multiplex PCR, yet TCRdb's version contains in-frame clones alone and is incomplete. The sample lists 80,000 to 95,000 clones; 89% were seen once. The sequenced sample consisted of peripheral blood. Receptor source: a woman aged 70-85 years with acute or convalescent COVID-19.

CDR3 sequence (DNA): TGTGCCAGCAAAGGACACCTCTATGGCTACACCTTC. Translated: CASKGHLYGYTF. The chain combines TRBV28 with TRBJ1-2; perhaps TRBD1 as D (5 bases). The CDR3 runs to 12 residues. V was cut by 7 bases and J by 4 bases, with 10 bases left in between. Germline CDR1 reads MDHEN; CDR2 reads SYDVKM.

This rearrangement joins TRBV18 to TRBJ2-1; no firm D call. This CDR3 has 16 amino acids. CDR1 KGHSH and CDR2 LQKENI come from the germline V gene. V lost 3 bases and J 9 bases, leaving 21 bases between the germline ends. In DNA, the CDR3 is TGTGCCAGCTCACCGGTTGTGGTCAGTTCGTCGGGTGAGCAGTTCTTC. It yields the protein CASSPVVVSSSGEQFF.

This clone has a single count. In DNA, the CDR3 is TGTGCCAGCAGACGACAGGGTGGGGGTGGCTACACCTTC. Its protein product is CASRRQGGGGYTF. This chain connects TRBV28 to TRBJ1-2, with 7 bases identical to TRBD1. The V segment lost 6 bases and the J segment 7 bases; nucleotides outside the gene matches: 8. CDR1 and CDR2 (germline): MDHEN, SYDVKM. The CDR3 contains 13 residues.

The gene calls are TRBV5-1 and TRBJ2-1, with TRBD2 matching over 15 bases. V gave up 4 bases and J gave up 0 bases; unmatched junction bases: 8. Germline values: CDR1 SGHRS, CDR2 YFSETQ. CDR3 length: 19 amino acids. CDR3 sequence (DNA): TGCGCCAGCAGCGTGGGGACTAGCGGGGGGCTTAGCTCCTACAATGAGCAGTTCTTC. Translation: CASSVGTSGGLSSYNEQFF.

V gene TRBV18 combines with J gene TRBJ2-2, with a tentative D call TRBD2 (5 bases). The CDR3 has 13 residues. From germline, CDR1 is KGHSH and CDR2 LQKENI. Trimming took off 2 bases at V and 4 bases at J, with 5 bases between the two ends. The DNA for the CDR3 is TGTGCCAGCTCACCAGGACTCACCGGGGAGCTGTTTTTT. It encodes CASSPGLTGELFF.

The rearrangement joins TRBV9 to TRBJ1-1; D may be TRBD1 (6 bases). There are 16 residues in the CDR3. V gave up 2 bases and J gave up 1 base, with 15 bases separating them. The germline V gene encodes CDR1 SGDLS and CDR2 YYNGEE. The CDR3 nucleotides read TGTGCCAGCAGCGTGGGACAACGGCAGGGGAACACTGAAGCTTTCTTT. Translated: CASSVGQRQGNTEAFF.

The V call is TRBV6-5, the J call TRBJ1-2; tentative D call: TRBD1 (5 bases). V gave up 8 bases and J gave up 2 bases, with 15 bases separating them. The CDR3 spans 14 residues. CDR1 and CDR2 from the germline V gene are MNHEY and SVGAGI. As DNA, the CDR3 is TGTGCCAGCGGCCAGGGAAGTCTCAACTATGGCTACACCTTC. It is translated as CASGQGSLNYGYTF.

This clone was seen only once. V is TRBV4-1 and J is TRBJ1-5; 8 bases are a match to TRBD1. CDR1 is MGHRA and CDR2 is YSYEKL in the germline V gene. The CDR3 spans 14 residues. Unmatched junction bases numbered 6, after V lost 5 bases and J lost 6 bases. CDR3 coding DNA: TGCGCCAGCAGCGAGACAGGGGCGGTTCAGCCCCAGCATTTT. This translates into CASSETGAVQPQHF.

The sample holds one count of this clone. The DNA for the CDR3 is TGTGCCAGCTCGCTTCTTAGTGGGGGGGCGATGAGGGCTGAAGCTTTCTTT. Encoded protein: CASSLLSGGAMRAEAFF. The chain links TRBV18 to TRBJ1-1; maybe TRBD1 (6 bases). The CDR3 totals 17 residues. Germline CDR1 and CDR2: KGHSH and LQKENI. V dropped 6 bases and J dropped 6 bases, with 26 bases sitting between them.

The chain recombines TRBV5-1 with TRBJ2-2, with 14 bases lining up with TRBD2. The CDR3 spans 18 residues. Germline assignment: CDR1 SGHRS and CDR2 YFSETQ. J lost 0 bases, V lost 4 bases, and 5 bases had no gene match. CDR3 protein: CASSRLAGGSANTGELFF. The CDR3 DNA reads as TGCGCCAGCAGCCGACTAGCGGGAGGGTCTGCGAACACCGGGGAGCTGTTTTTT.

The V and J genes are TRBV24-1 and TRBJ2-2, with 12 positions matching TRBD1. Germline-derived CDR1 and CDR2 are KGHDR and SFDVKD. V was pared by 7 bases and J by 2 bases, with 4 bases of the junction left unmatched. This CDR3 region has 16 residues. In DNA, the CDR3 is TGTGCCACCAGGATCGGGACAGGGGGCAACACCGGGGAGCTGTTTTTT. Protein product: CATRIGTGGNTGELFF.

V is TRBV28 and J is TRBJ2-2; TRBD1 matches at 9 bases. V was pared by 10 bases and J by 4 bases, with 16 bases of the junction left unmatched. The CDR3 is 17 amino acids. Germline CDR1 is MDHEN and CDR2 is SYDVKM. The CDR3 region has the DNA TGTGCCACAAAATCCAGGACAGGGGCCGGGGGCACCGGGGAGCTGTTTTTT. Translation: CATKSRTGAGGTGELFF.

This chain connects TRBV2 to TRBJ2-1; D gene ambiguous. This CDR3 region has 13 residues. Deletions cut 1 base from V and 8 bases from J, with 9 bases between. Per germline, CDR1 SNHLY and CDR2 FYNNEI. Here the CDR3 reads CASSEVWRYEQFF. Written as DNA, the CDR3 is TGTGCCAGCAGTGAAGTCTGGCGGTATGAGCAGTTCTTC.

The rearrangement joins TRBV10-2 to TRBJ2-3; TRBD1 might be the D (5 bases). The CDR3 loop spans 13 amino acids. Trimming took off 6 bases at V and 3 bases at J, with 10 bases between the two ends. CDR1 WSHSY and CDR2 SAAADI come from the germline V gene. CDR3 nucleotide sequence: TGCGCCAGCAGGAATAGGGGAACAGATACGCAGTATTTT. Translation gives CASRNRGTDTQYF.